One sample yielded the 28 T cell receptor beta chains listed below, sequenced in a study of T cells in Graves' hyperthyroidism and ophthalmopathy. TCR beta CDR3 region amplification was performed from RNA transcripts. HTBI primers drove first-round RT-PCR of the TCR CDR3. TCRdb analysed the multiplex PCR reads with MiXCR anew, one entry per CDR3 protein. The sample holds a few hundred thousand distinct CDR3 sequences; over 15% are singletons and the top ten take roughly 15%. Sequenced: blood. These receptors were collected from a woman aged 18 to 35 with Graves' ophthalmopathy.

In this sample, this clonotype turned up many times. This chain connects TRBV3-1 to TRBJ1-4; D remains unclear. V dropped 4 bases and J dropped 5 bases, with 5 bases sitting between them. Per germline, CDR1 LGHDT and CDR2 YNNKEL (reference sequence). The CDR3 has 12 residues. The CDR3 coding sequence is TGTGCCAGCAGCCGTGAGAATGAAAAACTGTTTTTT. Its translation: CASSRENEKLFF.

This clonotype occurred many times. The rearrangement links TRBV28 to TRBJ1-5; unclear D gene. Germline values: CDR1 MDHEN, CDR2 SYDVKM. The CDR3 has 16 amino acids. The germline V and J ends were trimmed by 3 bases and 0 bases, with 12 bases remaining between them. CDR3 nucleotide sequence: TGTGCCAGCAGTTTGCTGCTCGTGGGTAGCAATCAGCCCCAGCATTTT. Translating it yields CASSLLLVGSNQPQHF.

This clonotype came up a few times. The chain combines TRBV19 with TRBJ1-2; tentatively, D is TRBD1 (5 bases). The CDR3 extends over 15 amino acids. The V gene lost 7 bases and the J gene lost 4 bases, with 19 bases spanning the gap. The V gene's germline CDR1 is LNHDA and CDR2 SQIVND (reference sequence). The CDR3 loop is CASKGELDLSYGYTF. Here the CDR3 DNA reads TGTGCCAGTAAAGGGGAGCTAGACTTGAGCTATGGCTACACCTTC.

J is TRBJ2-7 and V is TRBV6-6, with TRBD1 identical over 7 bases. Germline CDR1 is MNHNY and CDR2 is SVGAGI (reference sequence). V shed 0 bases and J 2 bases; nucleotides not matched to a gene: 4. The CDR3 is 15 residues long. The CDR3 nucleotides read TGTGCCAGCAGTTACTCGGGACAGAGCACCTACGAGCAGTACTTC. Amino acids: CASSYSGQSTYEQYF.

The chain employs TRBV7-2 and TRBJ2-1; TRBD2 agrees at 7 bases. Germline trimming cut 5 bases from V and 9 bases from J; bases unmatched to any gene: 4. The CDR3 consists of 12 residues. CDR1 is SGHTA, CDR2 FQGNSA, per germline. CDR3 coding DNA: TGTGCCAGCAGCCCGGGACTACTTGAGCAGTTCTTC. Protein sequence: CASSPGLLEQFF.

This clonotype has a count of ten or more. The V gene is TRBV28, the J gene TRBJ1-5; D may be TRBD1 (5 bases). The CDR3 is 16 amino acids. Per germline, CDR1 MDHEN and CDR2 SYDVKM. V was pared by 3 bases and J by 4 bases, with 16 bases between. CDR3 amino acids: CASSLAHIWGNQPQHF. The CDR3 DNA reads TGTGCCAGCAGTTTGGCCCATATTTGGGGGAATCAGCCCCAGCATTTT.

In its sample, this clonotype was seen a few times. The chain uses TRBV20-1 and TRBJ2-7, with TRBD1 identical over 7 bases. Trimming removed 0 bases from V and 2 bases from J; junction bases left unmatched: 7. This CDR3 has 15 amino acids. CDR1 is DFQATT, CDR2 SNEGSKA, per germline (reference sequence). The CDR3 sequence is CSARDQGRGTYEQYF. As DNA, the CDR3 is TGCAGTGCTAGAGATCAGGGCAGGGGGACCTACGAGCAGTACTTC.

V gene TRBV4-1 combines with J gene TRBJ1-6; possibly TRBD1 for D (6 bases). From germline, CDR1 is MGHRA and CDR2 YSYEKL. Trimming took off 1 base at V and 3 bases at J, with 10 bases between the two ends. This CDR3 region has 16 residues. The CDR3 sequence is CASSQGGQLYNSPLHF. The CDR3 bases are TGCGCCAGCAGCCAAGGCGGACAGCTCTATAATTCACCCCTCCACTTT.

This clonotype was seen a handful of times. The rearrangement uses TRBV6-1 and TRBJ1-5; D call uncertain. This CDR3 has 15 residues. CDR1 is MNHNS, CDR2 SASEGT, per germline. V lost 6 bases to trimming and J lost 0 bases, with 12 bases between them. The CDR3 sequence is CASRSTENSNQPQHF. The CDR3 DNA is TGTGCCAGCAGATCAACAGAGAATAGCAATCAGCCCCAGCATTTT.

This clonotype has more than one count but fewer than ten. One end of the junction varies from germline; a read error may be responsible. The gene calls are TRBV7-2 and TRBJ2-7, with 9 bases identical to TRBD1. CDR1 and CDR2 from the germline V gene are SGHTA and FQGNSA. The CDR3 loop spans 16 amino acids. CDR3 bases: TGCGCCAGCAGCCAAGGGGACAGGGAGGGATCCTACGAGCAGTACTTC. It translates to CASSQGDREGSYEQYF.

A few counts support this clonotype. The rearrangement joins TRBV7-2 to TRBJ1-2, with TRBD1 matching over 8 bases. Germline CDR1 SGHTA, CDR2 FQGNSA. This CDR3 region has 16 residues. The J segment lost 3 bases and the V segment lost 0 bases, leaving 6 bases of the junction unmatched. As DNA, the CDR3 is TGTGCCAGCAGCTTAGCTACCGGGACAGGCGACTATGGCTACACCTTC. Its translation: CASSLATGTGDYGYTF. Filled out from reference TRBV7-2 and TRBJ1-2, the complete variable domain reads GAGVSQSPSNKVTEKGKDVELRCDPISGHTALYWYRQSLGQGLEFLIYFQGNSAPDKSGLPSDRFSAERTGGSVSTLTIQRTQQEDSAVYLCASSLATGTGDYGYTFGSGTRLTVV.

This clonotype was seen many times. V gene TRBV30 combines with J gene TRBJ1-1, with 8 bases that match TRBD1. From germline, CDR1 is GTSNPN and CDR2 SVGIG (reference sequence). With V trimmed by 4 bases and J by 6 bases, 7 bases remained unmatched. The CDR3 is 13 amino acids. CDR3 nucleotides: TGTGCCTGGATTCAAGACAGGGGTGCTGAAGCTTTCTTT. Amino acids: CAWIQDRGAEAFF.

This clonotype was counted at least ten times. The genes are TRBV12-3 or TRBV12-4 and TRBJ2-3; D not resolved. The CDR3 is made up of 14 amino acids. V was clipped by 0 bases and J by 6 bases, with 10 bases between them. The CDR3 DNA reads TGTGCCAGCAGTTTAGCGCTGGGCGGTGATACGCAGTATTTT. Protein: CASSLALGGDTQYF.

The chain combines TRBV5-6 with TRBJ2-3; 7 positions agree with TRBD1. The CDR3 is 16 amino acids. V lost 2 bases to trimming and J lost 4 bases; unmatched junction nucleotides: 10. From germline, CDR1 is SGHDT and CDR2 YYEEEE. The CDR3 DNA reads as TGTGCCAGCAGCTTCAAACCGGGACAGACTGCAGATACGCAGTATTTT. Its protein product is CASSFKPGQTADTQYF.

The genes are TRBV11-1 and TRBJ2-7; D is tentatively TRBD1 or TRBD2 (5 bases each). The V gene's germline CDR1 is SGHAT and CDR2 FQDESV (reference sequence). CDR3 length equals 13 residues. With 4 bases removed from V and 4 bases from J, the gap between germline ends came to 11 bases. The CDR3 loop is CASSSGPLYEQYF. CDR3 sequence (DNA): TGTGCCAGCAGCTCGGGACCTTTGTACGAGCAGTACTTC. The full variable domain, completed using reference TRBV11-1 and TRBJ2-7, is EAEVAQSPRYKITEKSQAVAFWCDPISGHATLYWYRQILGQGPELLVQFQDESVVDDSQLPKDRFSAERLKGVDSTLKIQPAELGDSAMYLCASSSGPLYEQYFGPGTRLTVT.

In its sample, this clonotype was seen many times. The CDR3 reads CASSSDRDIGEQFF. The CDR3 nucleotides are TGTGCCAGCAGCTCGGACAGGGACATTGGTGAGCAGTTCTTC. The chain carries TRBV13 and TRBJ2-1; TRBD1 matches 8 bases. V dropped 4 bases and J dropped 9; count of bases not matched to a gene: 8. This CDR3 comprises 14 residues. Germline values: CDR1 PRHDT, CDR2 FYEKMQ (reference sequence).

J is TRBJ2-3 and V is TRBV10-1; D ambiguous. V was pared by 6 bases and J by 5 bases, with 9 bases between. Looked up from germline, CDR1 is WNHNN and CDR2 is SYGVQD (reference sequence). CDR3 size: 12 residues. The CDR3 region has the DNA TGCGCCAGCAGCTCAGTCGAAGATACGCAGTATTTT. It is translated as CASSSVEDTQYF.

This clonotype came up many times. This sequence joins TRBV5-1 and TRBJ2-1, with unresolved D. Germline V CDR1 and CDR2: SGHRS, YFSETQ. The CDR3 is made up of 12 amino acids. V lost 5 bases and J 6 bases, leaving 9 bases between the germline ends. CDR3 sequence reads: CASRTSVNEQFF. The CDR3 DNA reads TGCGCCAGCAGGACCTCGGTCAATGAGCAGTTCTTC.

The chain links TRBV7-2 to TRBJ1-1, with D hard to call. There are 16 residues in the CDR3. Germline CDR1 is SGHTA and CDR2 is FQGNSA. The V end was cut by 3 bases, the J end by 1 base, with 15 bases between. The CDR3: CASSLDYGSWNTEAFF. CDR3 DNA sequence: TGTGCCAGCAGCTTGGACTACGGGAGCTGGAACACTGAAGCTTTCTTT. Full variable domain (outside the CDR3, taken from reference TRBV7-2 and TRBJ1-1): GAGVSQSPSNKVTEKGKDVELRCDPISGHTALYWYRQSLGQGLEFLIYFQGNSAPDKSGLPSDRFSAERTGGSVSTLTIQRTQQEDSAVYLCASSLDYGSWNTEAFFGQGTRLTVV.

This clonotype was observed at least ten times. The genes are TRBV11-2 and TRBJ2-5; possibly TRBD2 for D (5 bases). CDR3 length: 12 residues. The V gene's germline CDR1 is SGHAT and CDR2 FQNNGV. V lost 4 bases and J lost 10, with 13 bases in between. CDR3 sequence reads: CASSSGTRDQYF. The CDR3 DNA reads TGTGCCAGCAGCTCAGGAACTAGAGACCAGTACTTC.

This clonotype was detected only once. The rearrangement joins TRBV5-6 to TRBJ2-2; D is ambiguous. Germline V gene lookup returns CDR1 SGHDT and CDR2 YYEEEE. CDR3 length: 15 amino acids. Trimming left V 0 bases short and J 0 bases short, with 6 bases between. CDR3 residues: CASSLDGPNTGELFF. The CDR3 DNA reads TGTGCCAGCAGCTTGGATGGGCCGAACACCGGGGAGCTGTTTTTT.

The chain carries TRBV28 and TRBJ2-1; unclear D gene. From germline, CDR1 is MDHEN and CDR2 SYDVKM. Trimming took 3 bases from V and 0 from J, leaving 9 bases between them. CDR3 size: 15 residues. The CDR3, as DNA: TGTGCCAGCAGTTTCCTATCCCTCTCCTACAATGAGCAGTTCTTC. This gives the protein CASSFLSLSYNEQFF.

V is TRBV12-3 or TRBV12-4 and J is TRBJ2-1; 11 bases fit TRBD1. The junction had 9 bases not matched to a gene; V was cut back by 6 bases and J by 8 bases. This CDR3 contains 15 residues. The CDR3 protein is CASSFRTGGLYEQFF. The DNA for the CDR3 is TGTGCCAGCAGCTTCCGGACAGGGGGCCTTTATGAGCAGTTCTTC.

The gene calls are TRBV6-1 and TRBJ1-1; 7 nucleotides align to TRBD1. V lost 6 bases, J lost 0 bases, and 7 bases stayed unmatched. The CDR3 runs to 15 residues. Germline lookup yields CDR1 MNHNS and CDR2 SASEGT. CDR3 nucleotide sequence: TGTGCCAGCAGATTGACACAGGGGTTGAACACTGAAGCTTTCTTT. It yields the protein CASRLTQGLNTEAFF.

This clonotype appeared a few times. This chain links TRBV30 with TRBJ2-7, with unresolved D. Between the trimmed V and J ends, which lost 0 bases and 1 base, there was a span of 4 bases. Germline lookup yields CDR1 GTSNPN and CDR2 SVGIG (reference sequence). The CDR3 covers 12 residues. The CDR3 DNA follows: TGTGCCTGGAGTGTCAAATCCTACGAGCAGTACTTC. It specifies CAWSVKSYEQYF. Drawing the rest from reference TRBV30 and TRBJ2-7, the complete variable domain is SQTIHQWPATLVQPVGSPLSLECTVEGTSNPNLYWYRQAAGRGLQLLFYSVGIGQISSEVPQNLSASRPQDRQFILSSKKLLLSDSGFYLCAWSVKSYEQYFGPGTRLTVT.

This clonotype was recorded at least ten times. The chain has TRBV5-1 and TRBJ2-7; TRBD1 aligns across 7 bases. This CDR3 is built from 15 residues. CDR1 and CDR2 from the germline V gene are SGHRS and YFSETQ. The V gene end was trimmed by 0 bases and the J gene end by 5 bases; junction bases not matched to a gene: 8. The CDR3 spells CASSLGVGQIDEQYF. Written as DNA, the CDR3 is TGCGCCAGCAGCTTGGGGGTGGGACAGATCGACGAGCAGTACTTC.

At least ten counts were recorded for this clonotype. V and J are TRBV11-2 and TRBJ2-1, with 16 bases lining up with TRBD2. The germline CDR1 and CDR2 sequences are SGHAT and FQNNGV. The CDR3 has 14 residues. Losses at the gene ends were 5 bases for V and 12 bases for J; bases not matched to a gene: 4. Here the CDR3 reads CASSAGLAGGSQFF. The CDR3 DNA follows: TGTGCCAGCAGCGCGGGACTAGCGGGGGGGTCGCAGTTCTTC.

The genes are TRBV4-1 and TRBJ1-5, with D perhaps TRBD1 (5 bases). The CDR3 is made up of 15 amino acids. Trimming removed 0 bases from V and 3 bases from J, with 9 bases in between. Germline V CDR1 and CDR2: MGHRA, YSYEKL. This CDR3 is CASSQDGTTNQPQHF. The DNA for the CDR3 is TGCGCCAGCAGCCAAGATGGGACTACCAATCAGCCCCAGCATTTT.